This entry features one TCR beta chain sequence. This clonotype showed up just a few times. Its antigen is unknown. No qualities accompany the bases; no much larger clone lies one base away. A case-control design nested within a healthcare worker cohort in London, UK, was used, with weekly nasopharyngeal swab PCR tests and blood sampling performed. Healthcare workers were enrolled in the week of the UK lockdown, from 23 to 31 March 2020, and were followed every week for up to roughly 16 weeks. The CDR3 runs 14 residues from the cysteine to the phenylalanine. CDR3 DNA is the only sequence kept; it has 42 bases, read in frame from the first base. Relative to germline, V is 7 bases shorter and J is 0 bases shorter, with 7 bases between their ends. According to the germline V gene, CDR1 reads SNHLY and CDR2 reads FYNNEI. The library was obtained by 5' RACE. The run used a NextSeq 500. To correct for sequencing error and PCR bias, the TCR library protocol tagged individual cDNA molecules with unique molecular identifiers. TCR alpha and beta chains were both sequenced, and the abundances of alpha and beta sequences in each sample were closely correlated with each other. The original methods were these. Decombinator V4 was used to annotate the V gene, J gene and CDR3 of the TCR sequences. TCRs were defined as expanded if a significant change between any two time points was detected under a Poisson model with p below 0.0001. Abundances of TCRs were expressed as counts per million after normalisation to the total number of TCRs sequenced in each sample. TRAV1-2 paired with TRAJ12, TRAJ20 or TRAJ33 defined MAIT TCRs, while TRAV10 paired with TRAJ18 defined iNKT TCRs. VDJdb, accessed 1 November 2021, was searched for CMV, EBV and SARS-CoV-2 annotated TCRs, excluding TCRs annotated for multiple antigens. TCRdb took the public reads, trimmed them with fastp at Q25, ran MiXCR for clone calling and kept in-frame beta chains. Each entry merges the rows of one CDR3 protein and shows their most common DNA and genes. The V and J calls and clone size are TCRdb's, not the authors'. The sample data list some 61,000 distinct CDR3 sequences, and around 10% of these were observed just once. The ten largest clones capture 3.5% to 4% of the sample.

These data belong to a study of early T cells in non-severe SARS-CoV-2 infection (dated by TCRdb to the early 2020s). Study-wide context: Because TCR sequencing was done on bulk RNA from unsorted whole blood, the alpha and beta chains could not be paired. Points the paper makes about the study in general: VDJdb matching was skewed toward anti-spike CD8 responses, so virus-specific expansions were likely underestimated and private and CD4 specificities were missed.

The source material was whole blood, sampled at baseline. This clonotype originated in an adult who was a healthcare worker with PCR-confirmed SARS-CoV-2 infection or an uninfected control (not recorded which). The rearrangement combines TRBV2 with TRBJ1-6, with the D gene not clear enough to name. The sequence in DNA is TGTGCCAGCACCCGGGACTCCTATAATTCACCCCTCCACTTT. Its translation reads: CASTRDSYNSPLHF.